This TCR beta chain derives from a study of cytomegalovirus exposure and HLA in healthy donors. Study results and limitations: When the data were analyzed later, several of the most significant clusters appeared to be linked to common viral pathogens.

The germline V and J ends were trimmed by 5 bases and 2 bases, with 13 bases remaining between them. The CDR3 contains 14 residues. From germline, CDR1 is LNHNV and CDR2 YYDKDF (reference sequence). Note on this clone: The antigen is unknown.

In the PCR, 60 Vbeta and 13 Jbeta primers were used. Using immunoSEQ multiplex PCR, the repertoire was profiled, and TCRdb retains in-frame clones only, with some absent. Among 200,000 to 300,000 clones listed, roughly 84% were seen once. These donors, healthy bone marrow donors, were studied. This chain links TRBV15 with TRBJ2-7; D call uncertain. This clonotype was obtained from a girl aged 2-15 years in good health and CMV-seronegative. The sequencing input was PBMCs. CDR3 region: CATSSPAQPYEQYF. The CDR3 DNA is TGTGCCACCAGCTCCCCTGCACAGCCCTACGAGCAGTACTTC.